Listed below are T cell receptor beta chains from one sample, sequenced in a study of blood T cells in healthy people across ages. TCRdb re-called the 5' RACE reads with MiXCR, one entry per CDR3 protein. The data show hundreds of thousands of distinct CDR3 sequences, with about 42% seen just once and around 18% held by the top ten. Sequenced input: blood. The receptors here all came from a man aged 80 or over in good health. The CDR3 runs from the conserved cysteine through the conserved F or W. A D gene is named only where the DNA matches it firmly. The size of a clone is reported for some rows only, either as once, few or many, or as a class for expanded clones.

DNA	CDR3	V	J	D	size
TGTGCCATCAGTGCCACCCAAGATACGCAGTATTTT	CAISATQDTQYF	TRBV10-3	TRBJ2-3	.	many
TGCGCCAGCAGCCCTCTAGCGGTTCGGGACGATACGCAGTATTTT	CASSPLAVRDDTQYF	TRBV4-1	TRBJ2-3	TRBD2	.
TGCGCCAGCAGCAGAGCGGGAGGTTCTTCCCAAGAGACCCAGTACTTC	CASSRAGGSSQETQYF	TRBV5-1	TRBJ2-5	TRBD2	few
TGTGCCAGCAGCGTAGCGGCTCAGAATCAGCCCCAGCATTTT	CASSVAAQNQPQHF	TRBV9	TRBJ1-5	.	.
TGCAGTGCTAGCCTAGCGGGAGGTGAGACCCAGTACTTC	CSASLAGGETQYF	TRBV20-1	TRBJ2-5	TRBD2	few
TGTGCCAGCAAAAACTCCGGGACAGGGGACTACAATGAACAGTACTTC	CASKNSGTGDYNEQYF	TRBV6-2/TRBV6-3	TRBJ2-5	TRBD1	once
TGTGCCAGCAGCTACGGGACTGTGGGGCGGGAGCTGTTTTTT	CASSYGTVGRELFF	TRBV7-2	TRBJ2-2	.	few
TGTGCCAGCAGGACGTTGCCCATAGGGAGCTCCTACAATGAGCAGTTCTTC	CASRTLPIGSSYNEQFF	TRBV28	TRBJ2-1	.	.
TGTGCCAGCAGTAATAGACTAGCGGGAGGGGAGACCCAGTACTTC	CASSNRLAGGETQYF	TRBV28	TRBJ2-5	TRBD2	few
TGTGCCAGCAGTGAAGGGCGGGTACAGGGAGAGCAGTACTTC	CASSEGRVQGEQYF	TRBV2	TRBJ2-7	.	few
TGTGCCAGCAGCTTGGTGGCAGGGGGCCTCTACGAGCAGTACTTC	CASSLVAGGLYEQYF	TRBV5-5	TRBJ2-7	TRBD1	.
TGCAGCGTTGAGTGGTTGGGGACTGGGGCCAATGAGCAGTTCTTC	CSVEWLGTGANEQFF	TRBV29-1	TRBJ2-1	.	.
TGTGCCAGCAGCTATGGACAGATTTCCTACGAGCAGTACTTC	CASSYGQISYEQYF	TRBV11-1	TRBJ2-7	.	.
TGTGCCAGCAGCTTCCGGGGCTCCCCCTACGAGCAGTACTTC	CASSFRGSPYEQYF	TRBV7-2	TRBJ2-7	.	many
TGCGCCAGCAGCTTAACAGGGGCCGATAATTCACCCCTCCACTTT	CASSLTGADNSPLHF	TRBV5-1	TRBJ1-6	TRBD1	.
TGTGCCAGCAGCACCGAATGGACTAGCGGGAGAGTGGTAGCCTACAATGAGCAGTTCTTC	CASSTEWTSGRVVAYNEQFF	TRBV7-2	TRBJ2-1	TRBD2	many
TGCAGTGCGTCGACAGGGGCGGAGGAGACCCAGTACTTC	CSASTGAEETQYF	TRBV20-1	TRBJ2-5	TRBD1	.
TGTGCCTTGAGTATGGACCGGGACAGTAAGCAGTTCTTC	CALSMDRDSKQFF	TRBV30	TRBJ2-1	TRBD1	.
TGTGCCAGCACCCTTATGACTAGCGGGAGGCAGTATTTT	CASTLMTSGRQYF	TRBV3-1	TRBJ2-3	TRBD2	.
TGCGCCAGCAGCCAAGGGTCTAGGCTAGCGGCAGATACGCAGTATTTT	CASSQGSRLAADTQYF	TRBV4-1	TRBJ2-3	TRBD2	.
TGCAGTGCGGAACCCGGAGGGACAGGGTACAATGAGCAGTTCTTC	CSAEPGGTGYNEQFF	TRBV20-1	TRBJ2-1	TRBD1	few
TGCAGCTCCGCCCGAGCGGGAGTAGGTGAGACCCAGTACTTC	CSSARAGVGETQYF	TRBV29-1	TRBJ2-5	TRBD2	.
TGTGCCAGCAGTACTAGCAGATCAAACAATGAGCAGTTCTTC	CASSTSRSNNEQFF	TRBV28	TRBJ2-1	.	.
TGTGCCAGCAGTTCCCCAGAGACAGGGGGAGCTGATACGCAGTATTTT	CASSSPETGGADTQYF	TRBV6-7	TRBJ2-3	TRBD1	few
TGTGCCAGCAGCGAGACAGGGGGCAAGCAGTACTTC	CASSETGGKQYF	TRBV7-2	TRBJ2-7	TRBD1	.
TGTGCCAGCAGTTTATCGACTAGAAACTCCAATGAGCAGTTCTTC	CASSLSTRNSNEQFF	TRBV27	TRBJ2-1	.	.
TGTGCCACCAGGTACCTAACTAGCACAGATACGCAGTATTTT	CATRYLTSTDTQYF	TRBV15	TRBJ2-3	.	.
TGTGCCAGCAGCCAAGAGCGGGGCAGGTTAGGCTCTGGGGCCAACGTCCTGACTTTC	CASSQERGRLGSGANVLTF	TRBV3-1	TRBJ2-6	.	few
TGCGCCAGCAGCCGAGAGGAGTTTTCCTACGAGCAGTACTTC	CASSREEFSYEQYF	TRBV5-1	TRBJ2-7	.	few
TGTGCCAGCAGCCTGGACGGAATAACGGGGGGCGAGCAGTACTTC	CASSLDGITGGEQYF	TRBV12-3/TRBV12-4	TRBJ2-7	TRBD2	.
TGTGCCAGCAGTCCCCTCCGCGGCTACGAGCAGTACTTC	CASSPLRGYEQYF	TRBV2	TRBJ2-7	.	few